This T cell receptor (beta chain) is from a study of T cell responses to AZD1222 COVID-19 vaccine. Notes on the study in general: CD4 TCRs associated with vaccination spanned spike, dominating at 160-218 and 743-854. The study found Spike-specific TCR breadth and depth rose after two AZD1222 doses. Donor demographics were predominantly white British with a female majority; clonal diversity may be underestimated.

This clone has a single count. Its antigen is not known. Sequencing was performed with immunoSEQ multiplex PCR; in TCRdb, only in-frame clones are kept and a portion is missing. The sample consists of approximately 100,000 clones, about 89% of them appearing once. The receptor was derived from an adult who received the AZD1222 COVID-19 vaccine. The source was peripheral blood, collected 28 days after the second AZD1222 dose.

CDR3 protein: CASSLDDEKLFF. The DNA of the CDR3 is TGTGCCAGCAGCTTGGACGATGAAAAACTGTTTTTT. The rearrangement uses TRBV5-4 and TRBJ1-4; D unclear. CDR3 length equals 12 residues. V dropped 0 bases and J dropped 6 bases, with 3 bases sitting between them. From germline, CDR1 is SGHNT and CDR2 YYREEE (reference sequence). Together with reference TRBV5-4 and TRBJ1-4, the CDR3 gives the full variable domain: ETGVTQSPTHLIKTRGQQVTLRCSSQSGHNTVSWYQQALGQGPQFIFQYYREEENGRGNFPPRFSGLQFPNYSSELNVNALELDDSALYLCASSLDDEKLFFGSGTQLSVL.